Following are 2 T cell receptor beta chains from one sample sequenced in a study of cytomegalovirus exposure and HLA in healthy donors. The PCR was carried out with 60 Vbeta primers and 13 Jbeta primers. Method: immunoSEQ multiplex PCR; TCRdb's copy keeps in-frame clones and lacks some. The listing contains over 45,000 clones. Material for sequencing was PBMCs. The receptor source for this set is a woman aged 40 to 50 in good health and CMV-seronegative.

The chain has TRBV5-8 and TRBJ2-1, with 9 bases matching TRBD2. The CDR3 sequence is 16 residues long. With V trimmed by 0 bases and J by 7 bases, 8 bases remained unmatched. In germline, CDR1 is SGHTS, CDR2 YDEGEE. CDR3 DNA: TGTGCCAGCAGCTTGGGGACTAGCGAGCAAGGGAATGAGCAGTTCTTC. Protein sequence: CASSLGTSEQGNEQFF.

Note on this clone: Other DNA sequences in this specimen translate into the identical CDR3. This sequence joins TRBV4-1 and TRBJ1-1; 12 nucleotides align to TRBD1. This CDR3 has 15 amino acids. The germline CDR1 and CDR2 sequences are MGHRA and YSYEKL. Germline trimming cut 1 base from V and 11 bases from J; bases unmatched to any gene: 8. The CDR3 DNA reads as TGCGCCAGCAGCCAAGTTGCAGGGACAGGGGGCATGGCTTTCTTT. Its protein product is CASSQVAGTGGMAFF.